This T cell receptor (beta chain) was observed in a study of blood T cell repertoires in COVID-19. Study as a whole: Specimens from acute and convalescent COVID-19 originated in the United States, Italy and Spain.

Original methodology: Scientists estimated how many nucleated cells there were by amplifying reference gene primers. Here immunoSEQ multiplex PCR was the method, and the copy in TCRdb shows in-frame clones only, minus some. That table is the source of V, J and clone size, and D and trimming were worked out from the DNA. This table holds more than 95,000 clones, more than 85% found once. The specimen sequenced was peripheral blood. This TCR derives from a human donor in a cohort sampled during active COVID-19.

CDR3 loop: CASSRAARNEQFF. The CDR3 DNA sequence: TGTGCCAGCAGCCGTGCGGCGCGGAATGAGCAGTTCTTC. The chain carries TRBV7-2 and TRBJ2-1; no clear D. Germline V CDR1 and CDR2: SGHTA, FQGNSA. The CDR3 runs to 13 residues. The V and J ends lost 5 bases and 7 bases respectively, with 12 bases between them.